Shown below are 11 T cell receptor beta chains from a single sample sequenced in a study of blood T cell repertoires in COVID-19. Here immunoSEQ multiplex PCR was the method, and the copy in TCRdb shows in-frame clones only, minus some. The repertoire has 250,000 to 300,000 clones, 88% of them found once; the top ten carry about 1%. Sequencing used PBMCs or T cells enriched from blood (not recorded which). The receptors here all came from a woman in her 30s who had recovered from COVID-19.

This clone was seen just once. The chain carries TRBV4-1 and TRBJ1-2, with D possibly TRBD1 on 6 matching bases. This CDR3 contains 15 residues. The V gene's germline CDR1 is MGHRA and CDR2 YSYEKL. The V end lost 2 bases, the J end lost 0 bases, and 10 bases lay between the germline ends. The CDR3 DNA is TGCGCCAGCAGCCAACAGACAGGCGCTAACTATGGCTACACCTTC. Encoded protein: CASSQQTGANYGYTF.

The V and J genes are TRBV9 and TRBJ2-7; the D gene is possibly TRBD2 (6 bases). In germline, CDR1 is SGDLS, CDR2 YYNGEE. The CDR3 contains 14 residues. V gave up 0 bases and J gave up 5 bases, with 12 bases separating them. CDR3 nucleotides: TGTGCCAGCAGCGTAGCTCTAGCGCCCCACGAGCAGTACTTC. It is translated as CASSVALAPHEQYF.

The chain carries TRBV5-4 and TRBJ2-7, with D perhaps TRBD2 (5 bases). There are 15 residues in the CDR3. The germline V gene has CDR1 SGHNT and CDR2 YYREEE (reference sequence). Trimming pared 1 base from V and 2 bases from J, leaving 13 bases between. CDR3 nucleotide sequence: TGTGCCAGCAGCTTGCGGGATATAGGCACCTACGAGCAGTACTTC. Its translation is CASSLRDIGTYEQYF.

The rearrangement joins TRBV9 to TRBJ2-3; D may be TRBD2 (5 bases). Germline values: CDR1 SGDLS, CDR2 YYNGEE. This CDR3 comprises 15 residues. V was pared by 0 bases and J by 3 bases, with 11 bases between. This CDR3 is CASSVGGYKTDTQYF. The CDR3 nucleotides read TGTGCCAGCAGCGTAGGAGGGTATAAGACAGATACGCAGTATTTT.

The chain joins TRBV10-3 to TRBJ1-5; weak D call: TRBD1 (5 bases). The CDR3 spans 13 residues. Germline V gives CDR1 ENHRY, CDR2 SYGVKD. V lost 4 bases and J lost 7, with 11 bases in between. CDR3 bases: TGTGCCATCAGTGGGGGGGAGGACCAGCCCCAGCATTTT. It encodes CAISGGEDQPQHF.

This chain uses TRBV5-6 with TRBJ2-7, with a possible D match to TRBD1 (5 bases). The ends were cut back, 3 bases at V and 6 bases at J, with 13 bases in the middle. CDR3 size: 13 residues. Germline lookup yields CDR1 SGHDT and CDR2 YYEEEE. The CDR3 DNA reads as TGTGCCAGCAGCTCCCCCAGTAGGGGCGAGCAGTACTTC. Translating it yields CASSSPSRGEQYF.

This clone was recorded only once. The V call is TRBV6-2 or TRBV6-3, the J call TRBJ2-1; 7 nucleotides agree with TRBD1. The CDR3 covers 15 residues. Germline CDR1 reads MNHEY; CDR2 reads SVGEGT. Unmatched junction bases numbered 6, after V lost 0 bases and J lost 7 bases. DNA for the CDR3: TGTGCCAGCAGTTACTCCCCGGGACAGCTAAATGAGCAGTTCTTC. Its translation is CASSYSPGQLNEQFF.

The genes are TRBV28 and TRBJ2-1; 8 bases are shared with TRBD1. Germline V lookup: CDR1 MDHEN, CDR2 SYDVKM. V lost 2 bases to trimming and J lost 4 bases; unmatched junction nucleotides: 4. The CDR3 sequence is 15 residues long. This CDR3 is CASSLAGQGYNEQFF. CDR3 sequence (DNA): TGTGCCAGCAGTTTAGCAGGACAGGGATACAATGAGCAGTTCTTC.

CDR3 residues: CASSIDSMGLAGGRRNTDTQYF. The CDR3 DNA sequence: TGTGCCAGTAGTATAGATTCGATGGGACTAGCGGGAGGCAGGCGAAACACAGATACGCAGTATTTT. The chain links TRBV19 to TRBJ2-3; the match to TRBD2 covers 15 bases. Germline V gene sequence: CDR1 LNHDA, CDR2 SQIVND (reference sequence). The length of the CDR3 is 22 residues. V dropped 0 bases and J dropped 2; count of bases not matched to a gene: 15.

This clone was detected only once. DNA for the CDR3: TGTGCCAGCATTTTCCGGGCCGCCAGCGGTCAGCCCCAGCATTTT. It specifies CASIFRAASGQPQHF. The chain carries TRBV6-5 and TRBJ1-5; D is unresolved. CDR1 and CDR2 from the germline V gene are MNHEY and SVGAGI. CDR3 size: 15 residues. V dropped 7 bases and J dropped 6 bases, with 19 bases sitting between them.

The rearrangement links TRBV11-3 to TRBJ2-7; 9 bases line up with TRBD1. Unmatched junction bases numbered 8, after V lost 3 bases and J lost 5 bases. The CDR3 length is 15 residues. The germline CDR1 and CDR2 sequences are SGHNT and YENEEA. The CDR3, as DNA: TGTGCCAGCAGCTTCCGAGGGACAGGGTTCGACGAGCAGTACTTC. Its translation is CASSFRGTGFDEQYF.